A selection of T cell receptor beta chains follows, all from one sample in a study of cytomegalovirus exposure and HLA in healthy donors. This table comes from immunoSEQ multiplex PCR, and its TCRdb copy is limited to in-frame clones, with some not included. The sample has roughly 120,000 clones, roughly 67% seen once; the top ten hold roughly 8%. Sequencing was carried out using PBMCs. These receptor sequences come from a middle-aged man in good health and CMV-seronegative. The CDR3 runs from the conserved cysteine through the conserved F or W. D genes are given only for firm matches. Clone size is stated in some rows and not others, as once, few, many or a class when expanded.

clone size	V gene	D gene	J gene	CDR3 protein	CDR3 DNA
NA	TRBV5-1	NA	TRBJ2-1	CASSLSTDSYNEQFF	TGCGCCAGCAGCCTCTCGACAGATTCCTACAATGAGCAGTTCTTC
few	TRBV28	NA	TRBJ1-3	CASSLGGSSGNTIYF	TGTGCCAGCAGTTTAGGGGGCAGCTCTGGAAACACCATATATTTT
NA	TRBV5-1	NA	TRBJ1-1	CASSLPGDTEAFF	TGCGCCAGCAGCTTACCGGGGGACACTGAAGCTTTCTTT
NA	TRBV5-4	TRBD1	TRBJ2-2	CASSLDRGFGELFF	TGTGCCAGCAGCCTGGACAGGGGGTTCGGGGAGCTGTTTTTT
NA	TRBV19	NA	TRBJ1-5	CASSITSDGLYSNQPQHF	TGTGCCAGTAGCATAACCTCCGACGGACTATATAGCAATCAGCCCCAGCATTTT
NA	TRBV7-2	TRBD1	TRBJ1-5	CASSREGQGDQPQHF	TGTGCCAGCAGCCGTGAGGGACAGGGAGATCAGCCCCAGCATTTT
NA	TRBV29-1	TRBD1	TRBJ1-1	CSSMTGQGTEAFF	TGCAGCTCTATGACAGGGCAGGGTACTGAAGCTTTCTTT
few	TRBV18	NA	TRBJ1-4	CASSPPDSTNEKLFF	TGTGCCAGCTCACCACCGGACAGTACTAATGAAAAACTGTTTTTT
NA	TRBV6-5	NA	TRBJ1-1	CASSRNQANTEAFF	TGTGCCAGCAGTCGAAATCAGGCGAACACTGAAGCTTTCTTT
NA	TRBV7-9	NA	TRBJ1-6	CASSQSRVSPLHF	TGTGCCAGCAGCCAGAGCAGGGTTTCACCCCTCCACTTT
NA	TRBV5-6	NA	TRBJ1-2	CASSLPGLNYGYTF	TGTGCCAGCAGCTTGCCAGGGCTGAACTATGGCTACACCTTC
NA	TRBV4-1	TRBD1	TRBJ1-2	CASSPREGGYPF	TGCGCCAGCAGCCCAAGAGAAGGGGGCTACCCCTTC
NA	TRBV19	NA	TRBJ1-6	CASSIAQGLLDSPLHF	TGTGCCAGTAGTATAGCCCAGGGTCTATTGGATTCACCCCTCCACTTT
NA	TRBV10-3	TRBD1	TRBJ2-6	CAISPGQGSTGANVLTF	TGTGCCATCAGTCCCGGACAGGGGTCGACTGGGGCCAACGTCCTGACTTTC
once	TRBV2	NA	TRBJ1-6	CASNPSSYNSPLHF	TGTGCCAGCAACCCGAGCTCCTATAATTCACCCCTCCACTTT
NA	TRBV4-2	TRBD2	TRBJ2-3	CASRTGTSSDTQYF	TGTGCCAGCAGAACCGGGACTAGCTCAGATACGCAGTATTTT
few	TRBV7-9	NA	TRBJ1-2	CASSLNRLAPYGYTF	TGTGCCAGCAGCCTCAACAGGTTAGCTCCCTATGGCTACACCTTC
once	TRBV6-5	NA	TRBJ1-2	CASSYSEGFYGYTF	TGTGCCAGCAGTTACTCAGAGGGCTTCTATGGCTACACCTTC
NA	TRBV2	NA	TRBJ1-5	CASSEPAGSNQPQHF	TGTGCCAGCAGTGAACCCGCAGGATCCAATCAGCCCCAGCATTTT
NA	TRBV4-1	TRBD1	TRBJ2-7	CASSQGQGGTYEQYF	TGCGCCAGCAGCCAGGGACAGGGGGGTACCTACGAGCAGTACTTC
few	TRBV4-3	TRBD1	TRBJ2-1	CASSRDRSYNEQFF	TGCGCCAGCAGCCGGGACAGGAGCTACAATGAGCAGTTCTTC
once	TRBV6-5	TRBD2	TRBJ2-7	CASSLTRGAYEQYF	TGTGCCAGCAGCTTGACTCGGGGGGCCTACGAGCAGTACTTC
NA	TRBV6-5	NA	TRBJ2-2	CAIRNRESNTGELFF	TGTGCCATCAGAAACAGGGAGTCGAACACCGGGGAGCTGTTTTTT
NA	TRBV5-5	NA	TRBJ2-7	CASSGGGSEQYF	TGTGCCAGCAGTGGAGGGGGCTCCGAGCAGTACTTC
NA	TRBV15	TRBD1	TRBJ2-1	CATSRDRGGQGALSYNEQFF	TGTGCCACCAGCAGAGATCGTGGGGGACAGGGGGCTTTGTCCTACAATGAGCAGTTCTTC
NA	TRBV19	NA	TRBJ1-5	CASSPQGFDQPQHF	TGTGCCAGTAGTCCGCAGGGATTCGATCAGCCCCAGCATTTT